This T cell receptor (beta chain) comes out of a study of blood T cell repertoires in COVID-19 (dated by TCRdb to between 2020 and 2021). For context, the study as a whole: The collaborator samples originated in the United States, Italy and Spain and spanned the acute and convalescent phases of COVID-19. The material from the prospective study consisted of cDNA or gDNA derived from T cells, B-cell-depleted T cells, or PBMCs. The dataset comprised deeply sampled blood TCRbeta repertoires from subjects exposed to, actively infected with, or recovered from COVID-19. The repertoires were released in a freely available public database intended as a resource for research on the immune response to SARS-CoV-2. Samples came from the ongoing ImmuneRACE study (first 160 participants) plus 1,254 subjects from 6 global collaborators. A de-identified subject ID, COVID-19 status, age in years and sex were almost always included in the sample metadata. Where available, HLA class I and class II types were taken from metadata supplied by the sample provider and were not determined by assay-based typing. General findings and caveats noted by the study authors: Clinical and demographic metadata were provided uncurated, with the amount varying by source and participant.

The immunoSEQ Assay, a bias-controlled multiplex PCR, was used to amplify TCRbeta CDR3 regions from genomic DNA. Turning to the authors' computational methods: The number of nucleated cells in each sample was estimated from the amplification of reference gene primers within the assay. To quantify the absolute abundance of each unique TCRbeta CDR3 rearrangement, sequence reads were collapsed and filtered. Productive Simpson clonality was computed per sample as the square root of Simpson's diversity index over productive rearrangements. The table comes from immuneACCESS by way of TCRdb, which keeps in-frame sequences with V and J called. Part of the clones is missing from these tables; in studies checked, under half for an unresolved V gene and the rest for unknown reasons. The V and J calls and clone size were taken over from that table, and D and trimming were inferred from the DNA. The sample profile shows approximately 340,000 clones; over 70% of them were found once. The top ten clonotypes cover 2.5% to 3% of the sample.

Notes on this clone: Its specific antigen is unknown. Base qualities are not provided; no much larger clone lies one nucleotide away.

Collaborating institutions collected whole blood in K2EDTA tubes following their own protocols. For TCRbeta analysis, collaborators shipped samples as frozen whole blood, isolated PBMCs, or DNA extracted from either of those sample types. The CDR3 covers 13 residues, taking in both the cysteine and the phenylalanine. The CDR3 DNA has 39 bases and is translated from base 1. CDR1 and CDR2 (SGHNT, YENEEA) derive from the germline V gene. Unmatched junction bases come to 9, with V trimmed by 11 bases and J by 4 bases. The material sequenced was peripheral blood. This TCR was recovered from a young man with active or convalescent COVID-19. Recombination connected TRBV11-3 to TRBJ2-7, and 9 bases in between align with TRBD2. The DNA sequence is TGTGCCGGCCGAGGCGGGAGGGAGTACGAGCAGTACTTC. This translates into CAGRGGREYEQYF.